This T cell receptor (beta chain) is drawn from a study of T-cell reconstitution after alpha-beta-depleted transplantation in children. This clonotype has ten or more counts. Its specificity is unknown. Germline assignment: CDR1 SGHTA and CDR2 FQGNSA. Trimming cost V 5 bases and J 3 bases, with 11 bases left between them. This CDR3 region has 13 residues. Whole-study results and caveats: Surviving recipient cells, namely T cells and thymic progenitors, were the source of high day-60 TCRbeta diversity in some patients. A year had passed since transplant, and T-cell counts and diversity by then came mostly from newly produced T cells. It was reported that alpha-beta T cells came from several hundred expanded graft clones (about two months after transplant).

Unique molecular identifiers were incorporated during preparation of the TCRbeta library. One entry per CDR3 protein results from TCRdb running MiXCR on the PCR reads. The table records 55,000 to 85,000 distinct CDR3 sequences, about a tenth of them present only once. The material sequenced was PBMCs, taken before TCRalphabeta/CD19-depleted stem cell transplant. The chain is built from TRBV7-2 and TRBJ2-7; D unresolved. The receptor was isolated from a boy aged 5-17 years with acute myeloid leukemia, due to receive a stem cell transplant. The CDR3 loop is CASSLSLRYEQYF. In nucleotides, the CDR3 is TGTGCCAGCAGCCTCTCGCTCCGCTACGAGCAGTACTTC.